This T cell receptor (beta chain) was observed in a study of shared clonotypes between healthy human individuals (dated by TCRdb to between 2020 and 2021). Background on the whole study: A couple of women and a few men aged 18 to 49 years were included in the cohort. Per donor, three plates each were used for CD4 naive and CD4 memory, two for CD8 naive, and one for CD8 memory. The study deeply sequenced blood TCR repertoires of five healthy adults to estimate repertoire size and the extent of clonotype sharing between individuals. To increase sequencing depth and limit assay-specific biases, TCR repertoire library preparation and sequencing were carried out by different laboratories using diverse techniques. Each donor's leukapheresis produced roughly between about 0.9 and 9.5 billion PBMCs.

The CDR3 numbers 14 residues from cysteine through phenylalanine. Only CDR3 DNA remains: 42 bases, in frame from the first base. V loses 4 bases, J loses 4 bases, and the germline ends lie 13 bases apart. The germline V gene specifies SGHAT as CDR1 and FQNNGV as CDR2. Using the deep immunoSEQ assay, TCR CDR3 regions were amplified from genomic DNA by multiplex PCR. Genomic DNA extracted from each cell subset was distributed evenly over all wells of several immunoSEQ 96-well plates, and each plate served as one replicate. For sorted subsets, approximately 210 ng genomic DNA, equal to some 28,000 T cell genomes, was loaded into each replicate PCR. The purified libraries were quantified using a Qubit 3.0 fluorometer, sized with a Bioanalyzer 2100, and then quantified again using the KAPA Library Quantification kit. Every immunoSEQ 96-well plate was sequenced on a separate single-read 150-cycle Illumina NextSeq 550 flow cell. In the authors' own workflow: Because only junctional sequences without quality scores were contained in the immunoSEQ output, filtering matching that applied to full-length reads could not be performed. Sequences were annotated with PyIR, a Python wrapper for IgBLAST v1.9, using IMGT germline references to assign V/J genes and CDR3. Reads were removed for weak V/J assignments (E-value above 1e-6), missing CDR3, stop codons, out-of-frame junctions, or ambiguous translated residues. V3J clonotypes were defined by identical inferred V gene, J gene, and CDR3 amino acid sequence. Percentage overlap between repertoires was computed as shared unique clonotypes divided by the size of the smaller repertoire. Three approaches were used to assess repertoire richness: RTK rarefaction, the Chao1 estimator, and Recon v2.1 estimates of unobserved clonotypes. Generation probabilities for all TCRbeta clonotypes obtained by the gDNA method from a few donors were computed using OLGA. The clones in this table, taken by TCRdb from immuneACCESS, are in-frame only. Not every clone is retained; where verified, under half of the shortfall comes from an unresolved V gene, and the cause of the rest is unknown. V, J and clone size were drawn from that table, and D and trimming were deduced from the DNA. In all, the sample holds approximately 2,200,000 clones, and under 95% of those were seen once. More than 1.5% of the sample goes to the ten largest clones.

What the study reported, not specific to this receptor: Naive subsets generally had larger estimated clonotype richness than memory subsets. Sharing across a few donors was observed for approximately 5% of naive CD4, about 3.2% of naive CD8, 2% to 2.5% of memory CD4, and roughly 0.4% of memory CD8 clonotypes. Pairwise subsampling led to the expectation that sequencing depth would affect the degree of clonotype sharing among donors. Clonotypes shared by all four sorted-subset donors showed higher generation probabilities than non-shared clonotypes. The small number of donors limited the genetic and exposure-history diversity represented. Sampling was restricted to blood, and TCR repertoires in tissue are likely to differ from TCR repertoires in blood. Rarefaction of sorted-subset datasets indicated incomplete sequencing despite the large sequencing depth.

For the CD8 naive samples, CD45RO-negative cells were positively selected for CCR7, yielding a CD45RA+CCR7+ population from which TemRA cells were excluded. The donors were healthy, HIV-negative adults who had no recently reported acute infections or vaccinations. Every donor was a Caucasian adult residing in Nashville, Tennessee, USA. Blood was collected by leukapheresis, and PBMCs were isolated by Ficoll-Histopaque density gradient centrifugation and then cryopreserved in liquid nitrogen vapor phase. Purity and quantity of every magnetically sorted T cell population were checked by analytical flow cytometry. Genomic DNA was isolated from each sorted fraction and quantified by UV absorbance on a Nanodrop 2000c. Of note for this clone: Its antigen has not been determined. Per-nucleotide qualities are absent, and no much larger clonotype sits a single base away.

The sequencing input was naive CD8+ T cells from PBMCs. The cell subset or site label on this specimen signifies: CD45RA+CCR7+. The clonotype was recovered from a man younger than 35 in good health. Some clones in this sample may be carry-over from other donors' samples. The chain is made from TRBV11-2 and TRBJ2-5; the D gene is possibly TRBD1 or TRBD2, each agreeing over 6 bases. CDR3 loop: CASSSGDTLETQYF. The base sequence is TGTGCCAGCAGCTCGGGGGACACCCTAGAGACCCAGTACTTC.